Detailed here is one TCR beta chain. Produced via immunoSEQ multiplex PCR; TCRdb's table is partial and in-frame only. The sample has tens of thousands of clones; roughly 86% are singletons. The V gene's germline CDR1 is SGHNT and CDR2 YENEEA. Between the trimmed V and J ends, which lost 3 bases and 8 bases, there was a span of 14 bases. The CDR3 covers 14 residues. This specimen comes from a study of OX40 agonist ivuxolimab in advanced cancers. The clonotype was recovered from an adult with an advanced solid tumor such as melanoma, head and neck, liver or kidney cancer. This rearrangement joins TRBV11-3 to TRBJ2-1, with unresolved D. The sequencing used CD4+ or CD8+ T cells sorted from blood, collected in a trial of the OX40 agonist ivuxolimab. The CDR3 nucleotides read TGTGCCAGCAGCTTGGCGCCTCAGAACGATGAGCAGTTCTTC. It codes for CASSLAPQNDEQFF.